This T cell receptor (beta chain) was captured by sequencing in a study of blood T cell repertoires in COVID-19 (dated by TCRdb to the early 2020s). Concerning the study at large: Samples from collaborators originated in the United States, Italy and Spain and spanned both the acute and convalescent phases of COVID-19. The prospective study material was composed of cDNA or gDNA derived from T cells, B-cell-depleted T cells, or PBMCs. Subjects who had been exposed to COVID-19, were actively infected with it, or had recovered from it provided the deeply sampled blood TCRbeta repertoires that made up the dataset. A freely available public database, intended as a resource for researchers studying the immune response to SARS-CoV-2, is where the repertoires were released. Samples were obtained from the ongoing ImmuneRACE study (first 160 participants) and from 1,254 subjects provided by 6 global collaborators. Sample metadata almost always included a de-identified subject ID, COVID-19 status, age in years and sex. Where available, HLA class I and class II types were taken from metadata supplied by the sample provider and were not determined by assay-based typing. What the research found in general, with its limitations: How much clinical and demographic metadata was included differed by source and by participant, and the metadata was provided uncurated.

The immunoSEQ Assay, a bias-controlled multiplex PCR, was used to amplify TCRbeta CDR3 regions from genomic DNA. The published analysis was carried out like this. The number of nucleated cells in each sample was estimated by amplification of reference gene primers within the assay. To quantify the absolute abundance of each unique TCRbeta CDR3 rearrangement, sequence reads were collapsed and filtered. For each sample, productive Simpson clonality was calculated by taking the square root of Simpson's diversity index across productive rearrangements. Held by TCRdb, this immuneACCESS table contains in-frame sequences only and omits some clones. Under half of the omission traces to an unresolved V gene where checked; the cause of the rest is unknown. The DNA was the basis for D and trimming; V, J and clone size are from that table. The sample includes about 400,000 clones, with around 90% observed a single time. The ten largest make up roughly 2% of the sample.

Enrolling through a virtual design, the prospective study's participants ranged in age from roughly 18 to 100 years and lived across some 23 United States geographic areas. Cohort assignment in the prospective study relied on participant-reported clinical history from a screening survey and a study questionnaire. Mobile phlebotomists in the prospective study collected whole blood, serum and a nasopharyngeal or oropharyngeal swab from every participant. Over a 2-month period, participants in the prospective study had the option of providing additional blood draws and questionnaires. Blood samples from the prospective study were shipped frozen or at room temperature prior to DNA extraction. There are 17 amino acids in the CDR3, from cysteine to phenylalanine inclusive. The retained sequence is limited to the CDR3, 51 bases, with the frame set at the first base. In the germline V gene, CDR1 corresponds to SGHVS and CDR2 to FQNEAQ. For this chain, trimming is 2 bases at the V end and 8 bases at the J end, and the number of junction bases without a gene match is 12.

Note on this clone: The target of this receptor is not known. Nothing much larger sits one base from this clone, and base qualities are not available.

This receptor was identified in a woman aged 40 to 50 with acute COVID-19. The chain couples TRBV7-8 to TRBJ1-6, with 7 bases matching TRBD1. The sequencing input was PBMCs or T cells enriched from blood (not recorded which). The CDR3 protein sequence reads: CASSLRGLRQGYSPLHF. The DNA is TGTGCCAGCAGCTTACGGGGGCTGAGACAGGGCTATTCACCCCTCCACTTT.